This T cell receptor (beta chain) is from a study of breast tumors, draining lymph nodes, adjacent tissues. General study points: Data only fit, rather than demonstrated, lymph node origin of most tumor T cells.

MiXCR was run by TCRdb on the multiplex PCR reads, yielding one entry per CDR3 protein. The data contain 9,000 to 15,000 distinct CDR3 sequences, about 36% of them singletons. This clonotype qualifies as medium-sized. Its cognate antigen is unknown. The CDR3 extends over 21 amino acids. The V gene's germline CDR1 is LNHDA and CDR2 SQIVND (reference sequence). V was pared by 4 bases and J by 0 bases, with 20 bases of the junction left unmatched. The sample comprised breast tumor tissue. This sequence originates from a female donor with breast cancer. Some clones in this sample may be carry-over from other donors' samples. The chain is built from TRBV19 and TRBJ2-3, with TRBD2 identical over 9 bases. Here the CDR3 reads CASSTRTDGTSRSYSTDTQYF. The CDR3 DNA reads as TGTGCCAGTAGTACCCGGACCGACGGGACTAGCCGAAGTTATAGCACAGATACGCAGTATTTT.